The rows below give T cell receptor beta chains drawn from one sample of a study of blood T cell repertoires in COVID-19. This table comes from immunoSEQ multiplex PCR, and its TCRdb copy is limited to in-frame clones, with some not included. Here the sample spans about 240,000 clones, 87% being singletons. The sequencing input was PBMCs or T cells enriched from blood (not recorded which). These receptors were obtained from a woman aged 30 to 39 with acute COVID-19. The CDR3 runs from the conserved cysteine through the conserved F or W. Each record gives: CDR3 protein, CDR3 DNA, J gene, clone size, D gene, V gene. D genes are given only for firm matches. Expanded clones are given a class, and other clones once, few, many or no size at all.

CASSLTGGGNTEAFF | TGCGCCAGCAGCTTGACAGGGGGCGGCAACACTGAAGCTTTCTTT | TRBJ1-1 | once | TRBD1 | TRBV5-1
CASSFELGRGETQYF | TGTGCCAGCAGTTTTGAGCTCGGGAGGGGAGAGACCCAGTACTTC | TRBJ2-5 | NA | TRBD2 | TRBV7-2
CAISASGIGKKLFF | TGTGCCATCAGTGCCTCGGGGATTGGGAAAAAACTGTTTTTT | TRBJ1-4 | once | NA | TRBV10-3
CSVLTGGAEQYF | TGCAGCGTATTAACAGGGGGCGCCGAGCAGTACTTC | TRBJ2-7 | NA | TRBD1 | TRBV29-1
CASGQGSYNSPLHF | TGTGCCAGCGGACAGGGCTCCTATAATTCACCCCTCCACTTT | TRBJ1-6 | NA | TRBD1 | TRBV6-1
CASSLDRGNTGELFF | TGTGCCAGTAGTCTCGACAGGGGGAACACCGGGGAGCTGTTTTTT | TRBJ2-2 | NA | TRBD1 | TRBV19
CASSREPEAAPQETQYF | TGCGCCAGCAGCCGAGAACCGGAGGCCGCCCCCCAAGAGACCCAGTACTTC | TRBJ2-5 | NA | NA | TRBV5-1
CASSSETGLGYTF | TGTGCCAGCAGCTCCGAGACAGGACTCGGCTACACCTTC | TRBJ1-2 | NA | NA | TRBV6-2/TRBV6-3
CATSRVSYPYNEQFF | TGTGCCACCAGCAGGGTAAGCTATCCCTACAATGAGCAGTTCTTC | TRBJ2-1 | NA | NA | TRBV15
CASSLLRASGTDTQYF | TGTGCCAGCAGTTTATTGCGGGCTAGCGGGACAGATACGCAGTATTTT | TRBJ2-3 | NA | TRBD2 | TRBV28
CASSFGGGTEAFF | TGTGCCAGCAGTTTTGGGGGAGGCACTGAAGCTTTCTTT | TRBJ1-1 | NA | NA | TRBV12-3/TRBV12-4
CASSEQTGEGYTF | TGCGCCAGCAGTGAACAAACAGGGGAAGGCTACACCTTC | TRBJ1-2 | NA | TRBD1 | TRBV10-1
CASRLKSLDEQFF | TGTGCCAGCCGTCTGAAGAGTTTGGATGAGCAGTTCTTC | TRBJ2-1 | NA | NA | TRBV7-9
CASSPDRVDEQFF | TGTGCCAGCAGCCCCGACAGGGTCGATGAGCAGTTCTTC | TRBJ2-1 | NA | TRBD1 | TRBV7-9
CASSQPSTGGDYLFF | TGTGCCAGCAGCCAGCCGTCGACAGGGGGAGATTACCTGTTTTTT | TRBJ1-4 | NA | TRBD1 | TRBV4-2
CASSIVASGGAVGEQFF | TGTGCCAGTAGTATAGTGGCTAGCGGGGGGGCCGTCGGGGAGCAGTTCTTC | TRBJ2-1 | NA | TRBD2 | TRBV19
CASSSDMGAGELFF | TGTGCCAGCAGTTCTGACATGGGGGCAGGGGAGCTGTTTTTT | TRBJ2-2 | NA | NA | TRBV27
CAIRRNLNTEAFF | TGTGCCATCCGTAGAAATCTGAACACTGAAGCTTTCTTT | TRBJ1-1 | NA | NA | TRBV19
CASSVDRGNQPQHF | TGTGCCAGCAGCGTCGACAGGGGCAATCAGCCCCAGCATTTT | TRBJ1-5 | NA | TRBD1 | TRBV5-4
CASSPLRLAGGRNTDTQYF | TGTGCCAGCAGCCCCCTCCGACTAGCGGGGGGCCGTAACACAGATACGCAGTATTTT | TRBJ2-3 | NA | TRBD2 | TRBV7-2
CASSPTGYYNSPLHF | TGTGCCAGCTCACCCACAGGGTACTATAATTCACCCCTCCACTTT | TRBJ1-6 | NA | NA | TRBV18
CASSVGTGGGYTF | TGTGCCAGCAGCGTCGGGACAGGGGGCGGCTACACCTTC | TRBJ1-2 | NA | TRBD1 | TRBV5-5
CASSAVAGGEQPQHF | TGTGCCAGCAGCGCCGTGGCAGGGGGAGAGCAGCCCCAGCATTTT | TRBJ1-5 | few | TRBD1 | TRBV6-2/TRBV6-3
CASSQDSYRANYGYTF | TGTGCCAGCAGCCAAGATTCGTACAGAGCTAACTATGGCTACACCTTC | TRBJ1-2 | NA | NA | TRBV3-1/TRBV3-2
CASSSIQGAGANVLTF | TGTGCCAGCAGTTCAATACAGGGCGCTGGGGCCAACGTCCTGACTTTC | TRBJ2-6 | NA | NA | TRBV6-5
CAISEGLALDTQYF | TGTGCCATCAGTGAGGGACTAGCTTTAGATACGCAGTATTTT | TRBJ2-3 | NA | TRBD2 | TRBV10-3
CASSLHGPRGGNYGYTF | TGTGCCAGTAGTCTCCATGGACCAAGGGGAGGTAACTATGGCTACACCTTC | TRBJ1-2 | NA | NA | TRBV19
CASTSGGTGIHEQYF | TGTGCCAGCACCTCAGGAGGGACAGGGATACACGAGCAGTACTTC | TRBJ2-7 | NA | TRBD1 | TRBV28
CASSIQGNTEAFF | TGTGCCAGTAGTATACAGGGGAACACTGAAGCTTTCTTT | TRBJ1-1 | NA | NA | TRBV19
CASWTGQNYGYTF | TGTGCCAGTTGGACAGGCCAAAACTATGGCTACACCTTC | TRBJ1-2 | once | TRBD1 | TRBV2
CASSLNPEETQYF | TGCGCCAGCAGCTTGAACCCGGAGGAGACCCAGTACTTC | TRBJ2-5 | NA | NA | TRBV5-1
CASSEALGGTAETQYF | TGTGCCAGCAGTGAAGCGCTCGGGGGTACGGCGGAGACCCAGTACTTC | TRBJ2-5 | NA | NA | TRBV6-1
CASRGGALNEQFF | TGTGCCAGCAGGGGGGGGGCCCTCAATGAGCAGTTCTTC | TRBJ2-1 | NA | NA | TRBV12-3/TRBV12-4
CASSFTGVYGYTF | TGTGCCAGCAGCTTTACAGGGGTCTATGGCTACACCTTC | TRBJ1-2 | once | TRBD1 | TRBV7-9
CASSLYSFPYEQYF | TGTGCCAGCAGCTTATACAGCTTTCCCTACGAGCAGTACTTC | TRBJ2-7 | NA | NA | TRBV11-2
CASSYSPGDTQYF | TGTGCCAGCAGTTACAGCCCGGGGGATACGCAGTATTTT | TRBJ2-3 | NA | NA | TRBV6-2/TRBV6-3
CASSPSGQGFTEAFF | TGTGCCAGCAGCCCCTCGGGGCAGGGGTTCACTGAAGCTTTCTTT | TRBJ1-1 | NA | NA | TRBV5-6
CAISVRGGTYEQYF | TGTGCCATCAGTGTGCGGGGGGGAACCTACGAGCAGTACTTC | TRBJ2-7 | NA | TRBD2 | TRBV10-3
CASRRQGRQATDTQYF | TGTGCCAGCAGGCGACAGGGTAGGCAAGCGACAGATACGCAGTATTTT | TRBJ2-3 | NA | TRBD1 | TRBV27
CASSLGTPGSGYTF | TGTGCCAGCAGCTTGGGTACCCCAGGTTCTGGCTACACCTTC | TRBJ1-2 | once | NA | TRBV5-4
CASSQPSGPGDEQFF | TGTGCCAGCAGCCAACCGTCCGGGCCCGGGGATGAGCAGTTCTTC | TRBJ2-1 | NA | NA | TRBV3-1/TRBV3-2
CASSLEAGDYEQYF | TGCGCCAGCAGCTTGGAGGCCGGGGATTACGAGCAGTACTTC | TRBJ2-7 | NA | NA | TRBV5-1
CASSQDSKDTQYF | TGCGCCAGCAGCCAAGATAGTAAGGATACGCAGTATTTT | TRBJ2-3 | NA | NA | TRBV4-3
CASSGGGDTEAFF | TGTGCCAGCAGTGGCGGGGGGGACACTGAAGCTTTCTTT | TRBJ1-1 | NA | NA | TRBV2
CASIPGLALYEQYF | TGTGCCAGCATCCCGGGACTAGCGCTGTACGAGCAGTACTTC | TRBJ2-7 | NA | TRBD2 | TRBV6-2/TRBV6-3
CASSLGQDNSGANVLTF | TGTGCCAGCAGCCTAGGACAGGACAACTCTGGGGCCAACGTCCTGACTTTC | TRBJ2-6 | NA | TRBD1 | TRBV27
CASSTQGSLAGYTF | TGTGCCAGCAGTACCCAGGGATCCCTGGCGGGCTACACCTTC | TRBJ1-2 | NA | NA | TRBV6-5
CASSSNRGPQPQHF | TGTGCCAGCAGCTCTAACAGGGGGCCTCAGCCCCAGCATTTT | TRBJ1-5 | once | TRBD1 | TRBV28
CATSEAGGPYTGELFF | TGTGCCACCAGTGAAGCGGGGGGGCCTTACACCGGGGAGCTGTTTTTT | TRBJ2-2 | NA | TRBD2 | TRBV24-1
CASSLQLGGQETQYF | TGTGCCAGCAGTCTACAGCTGGGGGGCCAAGAGACCCAGTACTTC | TRBJ2-5 | once | NA | TRBV11-2
CASSPGTGVGGYTF | TGCGCCAGCAGCCCCGGGACAGGGGTGGGAGGCTACACCTTC | TRBJ1-2 | NA | TRBD1 | TRBV5-1
CASSAPTSGYYEQYF | TGTGCCAGCAGTGCCCCGACTAGCGGCTACTACGAGCAGTACTTC | TRBJ2-7 | NA | TRBD2 | TRBV6-2/TRBV6-3
CASAGQRNYGYTF | TGTGCCAGCGCGGGACAGAGGAACTATGGCTACACCTTC | TRBJ1-2 | NA | TRBD1 | TRBV15
CASQRLAGEDTQYF | TGCGCCAGCCAGAGACTAGCGGGGGAAGATACGCAGTATTTT | TRBJ2-3 | NA | TRBD2 | TRBV10-2